Listed here are 6 T cell receptor beta chains from one sample, sequenced in a study of blood T cell repertoires in COVID-19. TCRdb's copy holds only in-frame clones and misses some; the assay was immunoSEQ multiplex PCR. The data contain 250,000 to 300,000 clones, approximately 90% of them seen just once; the ten biggest clones take up around 2%. The sample taken for sequencing was PBMCs or T cells enriched from blood (not recorded which). The receptors here all came from a woman aged 55-69 years in a cohort exposed to, infected with or recovered from COVID-19 (not recorded which).

The rearrangement joins TRBV27 to TRBJ2-1; 10 positions agree with TRBD2. CDR1 and CDR2 from the germline V gene are MNHEY and SMNVEV (reference sequence). V lost 3 bases, J lost 8 bases, and 16 bases stayed unmatched. This CDR3 has 18 residues. CDR3 sequence: CASSLAGTSVVSVYEQFF. The CDR3, as DNA: TGTGCCAGCAGTTTGGCCGGGACTAGCGTCGTTTCTGTCTATGAGCAGTTCTTC.

This clone was picked up a small number of times. The rearrangement uses TRBV10-3 and TRBJ2-7; 11 positions match TRBD2. There are 15 residues in the CDR3. Germline V lookup: CDR1 ENHRY, CDR2 SYGVKD. Trimming took 5 bases from V and 2 from J; bases not matched to a gene: 5. This CDR3 reads CAISTGTSGTYEQYF. DNA for the CDR3: TGTGCCATCAGTACCGGGACTAGCGGAACCTACGAGCAGTACTTC.

This rearrangement joins TRBV18 to TRBJ1-5, with D perhaps TRBD1 (6 bases). Germline CDR1 KGHSH, CDR2 LQKENI. V was clipped by 1 base and J by 0 bases, with 7 bases between them. This CDR3 spans 15 amino acids. CDR3 protein: CASSPQGDSNQPQHF. In DNA, the CDR3 is TGTGCCAGCTCACCACAGGGGGATAGCAATCAGCCCCAGCATTTT.

The rearrangement joins TRBV5-1 to TRBJ2-2, with 8 bases lining up with TRBD1. This CDR3 comprises 15 residues. Germline V gene sequence: CDR1 SGHRS, CDR2 YFSETQ. V gave up 2 bases and J gave up 5 bases; unmatched junction bases: 5. The CDR3 sequence is CASSLRQGSTGELFF. In DNA form, the CDR3 reads TGCGCCAGCAGCTTACGACAGGGGAGTACCGGGGAGCTGTTTTTT.

This rearrangement joins TRBV28 to TRBJ2-1, with D hard to call. V gave up 3 bases and J gave up 4 bases, with 4 bases separating them. Germline CDR1 and CDR2: MDHEN and SYDVKM. There are 12 residues in the CDR3. The CDR3 here is CASSFSYNEQFF. CDR3 bases: TGTGCCAGCAGTTTTTCGTACAATGAGCAGTTCTTC.

This clone was seen only once. The V gene is TRBV11-2, the J gene TRBJ2-3; a possible D gene is TRBD2 (6 bases). Germline loops: CDR1 SGHAT, CDR2 FQNNGV. This CDR3 has 16 residues. V was shortened by 0 bases and J by 2 bases, with 12 bases between the two germline ends. In DNA form, the CDR3 reads TGTGCCAGCAGCTTAGATCTCCCGGGGGACACAGATACGCAGTATTTT. Amino acid sequence: CASSLDLPGDTDTQYF.